Presented here are 17 T cell receptor beta chains from one specimen sequenced in a study of T cell responses to AZD1222 COVID-19 vaccine. Measured with immunoSEQ multiplex PCR; TCRdb has only the in-frame clones, and not every one. Found here are tens of thousands of clones, 70% to 90% of them singletons; the top ten hold around 30%. The source material was peripheral blood, sampled 28 days after the second AZD1222 dose. Receptor source: an adult who received the AZD1222 COVID-19 vaccine.

The chain employs TRBV3-1 (or the pseudogene TRBV3-2) and TRBJ2-7, with 10 bases lining up with TRBD2. Trimming cost V 0 bases and J 0 bases; bases outside gene matches: 8. The length of the CDR3 is 18 residues. Germline V gene lookup returns CDR1 LGHDT and CDR2 YNNKEL (reference sequence). The CDR3 region has the DNA TGTGCCAGCAGCCAAGATCGGCTAGCGGGAGCCTACTCCTACGAGCAGTACTTC. Its translation: CASSQDRLAGAYSYEQYF.

V gene TRBV11-3 combines with J gene TRBJ1-5, with D possibly matching TRBD1 (6 bases). CDR3 length equals 15 residues. The V gene lost 5 bases and the J gene lost 0 bases, with 11 bases spanning the gap. The germline CDR1 and CDR2 sequences are SGHNT and YENEEA. CDR3 region: CASSPGGDSNQPQHF. CDR3 DNA sequence: TGTGCCAGCAGCCCCGGGGGCGATAGCAATCAGCCCCAGCATTTT.

The chain links TRBV28 to TRBJ1-4; TRBD1 matches 12 bases. Germline V gene data show CDR1 as MDHEN and CDR2 as SYDVKM. The CDR3 extends over 15 amino acids. Trimming removed 8 bases from V and 3 bases from J; junction bases left unmatched: 4. The CDR3 protein is CASEGQGAANEKLFF. The CDR3 DNA reads TGTGCCAGCGAGGGACAGGGGGCTGCTAATGAAAAACTGTTTTTT.

The chain carries TRBV11-3 and TRBJ2-2, with 11 nucleotides matching TRBD2. With V trimmed by 8 bases and J by 7 bases, 9 bases remained unmatched. Germline loops: CDR1 SGHNT, CDR2 YENEEA. This CDR3 region has 15 residues. The CDR3 region has the DNA TGTGCCAGCGGGGTACTAGCGGGAGTGGGCGGGGAGCTGTTTTTT. Translation gives CASGVLAGVGGELFF.

The V gene is TRBV5-8, the J gene TRBJ2-1; 8 bases map to TRBD2. Germline trimming cut 4 bases from V and 3 bases from J; bases unmatched to any gene: 3. Per germline, CDR1 SGHTS and CDR2 YDEGEE. This CDR3 has 14 amino acids. Here the CDR3 reads CASSTGLDYNEQFF. The CDR3 coding sequence is TGTGCCAGCAGCACGGGACTAGACTACAATGAGCAGTTCTTC.

This clone has a single count. The genes are TRBV7-2 and TRBJ1-5, with no clear D. This CDR3 is built from 14 residues. CDR1 SGHTA and CDR2 FQGNSA come from the germline V gene. V was clipped by 5 bases and J by 6 bases, with 14 bases between them. CDR3 protein: CASSPKAGVQPQHF. The CDR3 nucleotides read TGTGCCAGCAGCCCCAAAGCCGGGGTTCAGCCCCAGCATTTT.

This rearrangement joins TRBV19 to TRBJ2-2; D uncertain. This CDR3 region has 15 residues. The germline V and J ends were trimmed by 7 bases and 0 bases, with 12 bases remaining between them. Germline-derived CDR1 and CDR2 are LNHDA and SQIVND (reference sequence). The CDR3 DNA sequence: TGTGCCAGTAAGGAGCCGGGCACGAACACCGGGGAGCTGTTTTTT. It codes for CASKEPGTNTGELFF.

The chain joins TRBV11-2 to TRBJ2-1, with no clear D. CDR3 length: 13 amino acids. Between the trimmed V and J ends, which lost 3 bases and 1 base, there was a span of 4 bases. CDR1 and CDR2 from the germline V gene are SGHAT and FQNNGV. The CDR3 spells CASSLRSYNEQFF. The CDR3 DNA follows: TGTGCCAGCAGCTTGAGGTCCTACAATGAGCAGTTCTTC. Together with reference TRBV11-2 and TRBJ2-1, the CDR3 gives the full variable domain: EAGVAQSPRYKIIEKRQSVAFWCNPISGHATLYWYQQILGQGPKLLIQFQNNGVVDDSQLPKDRFSAERLKGVDSTLKIQPAKLEDSAVYLCASSLRSYNEQFFGPGTRLTVL.

This sequence joins TRBV5-1 and TRBJ1-1; 7 bases match TRBD1. CDR3 length: 13 amino acids. Trimming took 4 bases from V and 11 from J; bases not matched to a gene: 11. CDR1 is SGHRS, CDR2 YFSETQ, per germline. This chain's CDR3 is CASSPRQGEPAFF. For the CDR3, the DNA is TGCGCCAGCAGCCCCCGACAGGGTGAGCCCGCTTTCTTT.

The genes are TRBV7-3 and TRBJ1-6, with TRBD1 as a possible D gene (5 bases). Germline CDR1 reads SGHTA; CDR2 reads FQGTGA. This CDR3 is built from 16 residues. Trimming shortened V by 0 bases and J by 0 bases, and 6 bases separated the two germline ends. CDR3 protein: CASSLTGGSYNSPLHF. In DNA form, the CDR3 reads TGTGCCAGCAGCTTAACGGGGGGCTCCTATAATTCACCCCTCCACTTT.

The rearrangement uses TRBV27 and TRBJ1-5; D remains ambiguous. Trimming pared 0 bases from V and 7 bases from J, leaving 7 bases between. CDR1 and CDR2 from the germline V gene are MNHEY and SMNVEV (reference sequence). This CDR3 comprises 13 residues. The CDR3, as DNA: TGTGCCAGCAGTTTATCGGTGGTGCAGCCCCAGCATTTT. Protein: CASSLSVVQPQHF.

The chain combines TRBV7-9 with TRBJ1-5; D is uncertain. Trimming removed 5 bases from V and 3 bases from J, with 5 bases in between. CDR1 is SEHNR and CDR2 is FQNEAQ in the germline V gene (reference sequence). The CDR3 spans 12 residues. CDR3 protein: CASSTDNQPQHF. CDR3 sequence (DNA): TGTGCCAGCAGCACGGACAATCAGCCCCAGCATTTT.

The chain links TRBV14 to TRBJ2-7; D not certain. V was clipped by 4 bases and J by 0 bases, with 10 bases between them. CDR3 length: 14 amino acids. Germline V lookup: CDR1 SGHDN, CDR2 FVKESK. CDR3 bases: TGTGCCAGCAGCCGGGTGCAGAGCTCCTACGAGCAGTACTTC. It encodes CASSRVQSSYEQYF.

The rearrangement links TRBV5-6 to TRBJ1-4; D ambiguous. Trimming pared 2 bases from V and 8 bases from J, leaving 7 bases between. There are 12 residues in the CDR3. The germline V gene encodes CDR1 SGHDT and CDR2 YYEEEE. The CDR3 region is CASSFNFEKLFF. DNA for the CDR3: TGTGCCAGCAGCTTTAACTTCGAAAAACTGTTTTTT. The complete variable domain, with remaining parts taken from reference TRBV5-6 and TRBJ1-4, reads DAGVTQSPTHLIKTRGQQVTLRCSPKSGHDTVSWYQQALGQGPQFIFQYYEEEERQRGNFPDRFSGHQFPNYSSELNVNALLLGDSALYLCASSFNFEKLFFGSGTQLSVL.

The V gene is TRBV6-5, the J gene TRBJ2-7; D gene ambiguous. The CDR3 is 14 amino acids. Trimming took 6 bases from V and 0 from J, leaving 12 bases between them. The germline V gene encodes CDR1 MNHEY and CDR2 SVGAGI. CDR3 residues: CASRPRSFSYEQYF. The CDR3 DNA reads TGTGCCAGCAGACCAAGATCATTCTCCTACGAGCAGTACTTC.

The chain combines TRBV10-2 with TRBJ1-2, with D unresolved. V was trimmed by 8 bases and J by 8 bases, leaving 12 bases between them. The length of the CDR3 is 11 residues. CDR1 and CDR2 (germline): WSHSY, SAAADI. CDR3 protein: CASGVIEGYTF. CDR3 bases: TGCGCCAGCGGTGTAATTGAGGGCTACACCTTC.

The chain links TRBV27 to TRBJ1-2; D may be TRBD1 (6 bases). V was shortened by 1 base and J by 6 bases, with 12 bases between the two germline ends. CDR3 length: 14 residues. Per the germline V gene, CDR1 is MNHEY and CDR2 is SMNVEV (reference sequence). CDR3 protein: CASSLWGGADGYTF. The CDR3 DNA sequence: TGTGCCAGCAGTTTATGGGGGGGCGCGGATGGCTACACCTTC.